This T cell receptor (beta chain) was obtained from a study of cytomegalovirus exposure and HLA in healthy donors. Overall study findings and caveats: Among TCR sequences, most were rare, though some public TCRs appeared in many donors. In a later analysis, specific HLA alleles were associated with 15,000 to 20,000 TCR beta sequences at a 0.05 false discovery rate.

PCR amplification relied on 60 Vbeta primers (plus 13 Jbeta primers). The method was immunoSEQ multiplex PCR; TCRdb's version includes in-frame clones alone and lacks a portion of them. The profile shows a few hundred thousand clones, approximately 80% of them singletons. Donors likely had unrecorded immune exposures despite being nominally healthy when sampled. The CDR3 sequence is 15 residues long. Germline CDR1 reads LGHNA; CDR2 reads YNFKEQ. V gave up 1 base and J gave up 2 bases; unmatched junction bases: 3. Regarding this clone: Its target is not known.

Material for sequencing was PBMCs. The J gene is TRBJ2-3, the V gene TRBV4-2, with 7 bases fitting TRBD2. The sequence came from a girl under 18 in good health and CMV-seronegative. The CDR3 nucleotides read TGTGCCAGCAGCCAAGCGCTAGCGGCCACAGATACGCAGTATTTT. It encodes CASSQALAATDTQYF.